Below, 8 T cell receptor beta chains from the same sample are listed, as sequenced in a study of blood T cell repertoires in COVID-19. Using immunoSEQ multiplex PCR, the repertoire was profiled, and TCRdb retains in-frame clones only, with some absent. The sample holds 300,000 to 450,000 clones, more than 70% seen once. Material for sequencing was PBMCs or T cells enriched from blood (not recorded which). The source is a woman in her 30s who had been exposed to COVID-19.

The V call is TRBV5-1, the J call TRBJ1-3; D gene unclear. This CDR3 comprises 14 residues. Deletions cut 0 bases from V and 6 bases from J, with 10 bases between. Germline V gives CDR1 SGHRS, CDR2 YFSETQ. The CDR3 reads CASSLVGAPNTIYF. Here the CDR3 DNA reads TGCGCCAGCAGCTTGGTGGGAGCTCCAAACACCATATATTTT.

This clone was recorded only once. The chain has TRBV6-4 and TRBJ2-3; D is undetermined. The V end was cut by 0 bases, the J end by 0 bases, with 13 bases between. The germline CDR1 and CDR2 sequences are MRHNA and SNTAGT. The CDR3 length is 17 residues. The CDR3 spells CASSDSRHSLSTDTQYF. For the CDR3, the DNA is TGTGCCAGCAGTGACTCCCGCCACTCCCTTAGCACAGATACGCAGTATTTT.

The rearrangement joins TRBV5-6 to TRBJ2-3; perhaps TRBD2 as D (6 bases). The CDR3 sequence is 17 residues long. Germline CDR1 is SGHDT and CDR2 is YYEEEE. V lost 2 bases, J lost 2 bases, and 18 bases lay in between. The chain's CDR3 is CASSFRWEATNTDTQYF. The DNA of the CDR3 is TGTGCCAGCAGCTTTCGGTGGGAGGCCACTAACACAGATACGCAGTATTTT.

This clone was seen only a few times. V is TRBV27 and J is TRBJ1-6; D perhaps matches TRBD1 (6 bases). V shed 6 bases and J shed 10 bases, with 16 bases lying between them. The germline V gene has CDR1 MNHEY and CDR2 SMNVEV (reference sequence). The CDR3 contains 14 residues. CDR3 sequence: CASRRGTPLSPLHF. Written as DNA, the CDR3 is TGTGCCAGCAGGCGAGGGACACCCCTCTCACCCCTCCACTTT.

For the CDR3, the DNA is TGTGCCAGCAGCCAAGACTTGGCTAGCGCTCTGTTTTTGATAGGGGAGCTGTTTTTT. Amino acid sequence: CASSQDLASALFLIGELFF. The chain is built from TRBV4-2 and TRBJ2-2; D is possibly TRBD2 (6 bases). V was clipped by 0 bases and J by 8 bases, with 25 bases between them. The germline V gene encodes CDR1 LGHNA and CDR2 YNFKEQ. This CDR3 region has 19 residues.

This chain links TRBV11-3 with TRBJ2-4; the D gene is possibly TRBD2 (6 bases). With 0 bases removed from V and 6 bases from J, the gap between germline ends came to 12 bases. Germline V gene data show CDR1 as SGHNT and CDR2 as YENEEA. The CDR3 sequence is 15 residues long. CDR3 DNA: TGTGCCAGCAGCTTAGAGGGGGGAAAATCAAACATTCAGTACTTC. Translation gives CASSLEGGKSNIQYF.

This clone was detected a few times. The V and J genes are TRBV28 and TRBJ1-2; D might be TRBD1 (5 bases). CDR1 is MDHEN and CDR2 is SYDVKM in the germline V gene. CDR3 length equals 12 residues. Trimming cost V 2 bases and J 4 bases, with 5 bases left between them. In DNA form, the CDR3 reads TGTGCCAGCAGTTTAGACAGCTATGGCTACACCTTC. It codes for CASSLDSYGYTF.

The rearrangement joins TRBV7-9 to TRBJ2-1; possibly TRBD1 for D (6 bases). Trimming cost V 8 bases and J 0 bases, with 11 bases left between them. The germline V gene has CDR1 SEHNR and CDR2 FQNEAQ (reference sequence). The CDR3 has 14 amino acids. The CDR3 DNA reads TGTGCCAGCCAGGGGTTTAGCTCCTACAATGAGCAGTTCTTC. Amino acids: CASQGFSSYNEQFF. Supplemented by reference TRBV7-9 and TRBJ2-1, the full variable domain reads DTGVSQNPRHKITKRGQNVTFRCDPISEHNRLYWYRQTLGQGPEFLTYFQNEAQLEKSRLLSDRFSAERPKGSFSTLEIQRTEQGDSAMYLCASQGFSSYNEQFFGPGTRLTVL.